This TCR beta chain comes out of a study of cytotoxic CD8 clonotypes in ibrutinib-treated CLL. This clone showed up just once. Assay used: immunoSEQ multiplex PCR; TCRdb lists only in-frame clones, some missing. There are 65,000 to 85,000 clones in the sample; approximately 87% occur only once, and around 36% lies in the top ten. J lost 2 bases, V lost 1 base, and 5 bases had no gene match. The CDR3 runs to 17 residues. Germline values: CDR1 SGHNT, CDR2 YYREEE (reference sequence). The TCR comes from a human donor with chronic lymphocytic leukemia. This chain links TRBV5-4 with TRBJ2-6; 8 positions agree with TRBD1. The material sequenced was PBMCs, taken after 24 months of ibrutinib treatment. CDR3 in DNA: TGTGCCAGCAGCTTGCATGGACAGGGAACTGGGGCCAACGTCCTGACTTTC. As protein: CASSLHGQGTGANVLTF.